This T cell receptor (beta chain) was retrieved from a study of blood T cell repertoires in COVID-19. Original data processing: For nucleated cells, counts were estimated from reference gene primer amplification. The method was immunoSEQ multiplex PCR; TCRdb's version includes in-frame clones alone and lacks a portion of them. V, J and clone size were drawn from that table, and D and trimming were deduced from the DNA. The sample gives roughly 200,000 clones, about 88% of which show up once; about 5% is in the top ten. Germline-derived CDR1 and CDR2 are SGHTA and FQGTGA. The CDR3 spans 15 residues. Trimming cost V 4 bases and J 8 bases; bases outside gene matches: 9. This clone was recorded only once.

Material for sequencing was peripheral blood. The chain has TRBV7-3 and TRBJ1-4; 8 bases are shared with TRBD1. The receptor comes from an elderly woman with acute or convalescent COVID-19. As DNA, the CDR3 is TGTGCCAGCAGCTCCTCGACAGGGGATTTCGAAAAACTGTTTTTT. Amino acid sequence: CASSSSTGDFEKLFF.